This TCR beta chain stems from a study of blood T cell repertoires in COVID-19. On the study more broadly: Researchers got acute and convalescent COVID-19 samples from the United States, Italy and Spain. PBMCs, B-cell-depleted T cells, or T cells were the source of the cDNA or gDNA that made up the material.

Germline V lookup: CDR1 SNHLY, CDR2 FYNNEI. This CDR3 comprises 13 residues. Trimming at V came to 6 bases and at J to 4 bases, leaving 5 bases not matched to a gene. As originally analysed: Scientists estimated how many nucleated cells there were by amplifying reference gene primers. Assay: immunoSEQ multiplex PCR; the TCRdb copy retains only in-frame clones and omits some. V and J calls and clone size are copied from that table; D and trimming were computed from the DNA. The profile covers about 75,000 clones, with roughly 84% appearing a single time and around 20% taken by the ten largest. Sample: peripheral blood. The chain carries TRBV2 and TRBJ1-2; 7 bases are shared with TRBD1. This TCR was recovered from a woman in her fifties or sixties with acute or convalescent COVID-19. CDR3: CASRLTGTYGYTF. CDR3 in DNA: TGTGCCAGCAGGTTGACAGGGACCTATGGCTACACCTTC.